A single sample is the source of the 5 T cell receptor beta chains below, sequenced in a study of T cell responses to AZD1222 COVID-19 vaccine. This table comes from immunoSEQ multiplex PCR, and its TCRdb copy is limited to in-frame clones, with some not included. The data show 150,000 or so clones, about 90% seen once. This specimen consisted of peripheral blood, obtained on day 0 of AZD1222 vaccination. The receptors come from an adult in good health.

This clone was seen once. V and J are TRBV4-2 and TRBJ1-2; perhaps TRBD1 as D (6 bases). The CDR3 sequence is 15 residues long. Germline V gene sequence: CDR1 LGHNA, CDR2 YNFKEQ. V gave up 8 bases and J gave up 2 bases, with 18 bases separating them. The CDR3 DNA sequence: TGTGCCAGCTGTCGAAGGGGGGGCCGAAACTATGGCTACACCTTC. Its protein is CASCRRGGRNYGYTF.

The DNA for the CDR3 is TGTGCCAGCAGCAAATCATCGGGGAGCTGGGAAGCTTTCTTT. This gives the protein CASSKSSGSWEAFF. The rearrangement links TRBV13 to TRBJ1-1; D not resolved. The CDR3 length is 14 residues. Germline CDR1 is PRHDT and CDR2 is FYEKMQ (reference sequence). V lost 5 bases to trimming and J lost 8 bases, with 18 bases between them.

The chain recombines TRBV28 with TRBJ1-5, with D possibly being TRBD1 (5 bases). The CDR3 has 20 residues. Germline lookup yields CDR1 MDHEN and CDR2 SYDVKM. Here the CDR3 DNA reads TGTGCTACACAGGCCCACGGTCTAATCGTTCTAAATATTGGCAATCAGCCCCAGCATTTT. It codes for CATQAHGLIVLNIGNQPQHF.

The rearrangement uses TRBV5-6 and TRBJ2-7; D is unclear. The V gene lost 1 base and the J gene lost 3 bases, with 5 bases spanning the gap. The CDR3 loop spans 12 amino acids. Germline V gives CDR1 SGHDT, CDR2 YYEEEE. Here the CDR3 reads CASSLSRYEQYF. CDR3 nucleotides: TGTGCCAGCAGCTTGAGTCGCTACGAGCAGTACTTC.

In this sample, this clone turned up once. This rearrangement joins TRBV19 to TRBJ1-5; 7 bases map to TRBD1. V shed 0 bases, J shed 6 bases, and the junction held 14 bases outside the gene matches. There are 18 residues in the CDR3. Germline V gene sequence: CDR1 LNHDA, CDR2 SQIVND (reference sequence). CDR3 nucleotides: TGTGCCAGTAGTATAGACCCTTCTCGGGACAGTTCTTCTCAGCCCCAGCATTTT. Translation: CASSIDPSRDSSSQPQHF. The complete variable domain, with remaining parts taken from reference TRBV19 and TRBJ1-5, reads DGGITQSPKYLFRKEGQNVTLSCEQNLNHDAMYWYRQDPGQGLRLIYYSQIVNDFQKGDIAEGYSVSREKKESFPLTVTSAQKNPTAFYLCASSIDPSRDSSSQPQHFGDGTRLSIL.